Given below is one TCR beta chain in context. This record belongs to a study of blood T cell repertoires in COVID-19. Whole-study context: The study drew acute and convalescent COVID-19 samples from the United States, Italy and Spain.

As originally analysed: The assay estimated nucleated cells by amplifying reference gene primers. The method was immunoSEQ multiplex PCR; TCRdb's version includes in-frame clones alone and lacks a portion of them. That table supplies the V and J calls and clone size; D and trimming were determined from the DNA. Of around 400,000 clones listed, about 89% are singletons. The sequence came from a man aged 35 to 55 with acute or convalescent COVID-19. Sequencing was done on a sample of peripheral blood.

CDR3 DNA: TGTGCCAGCAGTTTATTAGCCGGACAGGTAAATCAGCCCCAGCATTTT. This codes for CASSLLAGQVNQPQHF. This chain links TRBV27 with TRBJ1-5; TRBD1 matches at 7 bases. V shed 1 base and J 4 bases; nucleotides not matched to a gene: 7. Germline V gene lookup returns CDR1 MNHEY and CDR2 SMNVEV (reference sequence). This CDR3 has 16 amino acids.